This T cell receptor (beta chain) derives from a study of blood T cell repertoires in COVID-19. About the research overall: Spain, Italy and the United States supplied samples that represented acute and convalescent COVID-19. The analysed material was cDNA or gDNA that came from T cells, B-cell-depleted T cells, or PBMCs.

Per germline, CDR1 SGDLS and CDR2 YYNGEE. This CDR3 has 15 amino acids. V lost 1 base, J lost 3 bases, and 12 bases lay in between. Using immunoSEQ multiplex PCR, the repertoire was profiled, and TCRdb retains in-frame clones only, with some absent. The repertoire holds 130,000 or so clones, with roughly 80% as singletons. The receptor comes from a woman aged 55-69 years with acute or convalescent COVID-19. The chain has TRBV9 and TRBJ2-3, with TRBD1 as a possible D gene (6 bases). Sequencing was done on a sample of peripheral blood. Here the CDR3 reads CASSVNRVGTDTQYF. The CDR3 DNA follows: TGTGCCAGCAGCGTAAACAGGGTAGGGACAGATACGCAGTATTTT.